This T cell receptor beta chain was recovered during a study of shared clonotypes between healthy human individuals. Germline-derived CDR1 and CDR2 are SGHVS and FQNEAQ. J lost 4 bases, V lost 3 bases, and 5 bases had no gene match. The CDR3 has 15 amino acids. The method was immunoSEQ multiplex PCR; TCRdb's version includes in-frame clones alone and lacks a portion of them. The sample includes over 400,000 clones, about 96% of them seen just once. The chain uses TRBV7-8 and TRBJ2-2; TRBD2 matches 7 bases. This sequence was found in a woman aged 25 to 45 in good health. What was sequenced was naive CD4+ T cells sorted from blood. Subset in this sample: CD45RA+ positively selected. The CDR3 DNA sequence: TGTGCCAGCAGCTTGCCTAGCGGAACCACCGGGGAGCTGTTTTTT. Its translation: CASSLPSGTTGELFF. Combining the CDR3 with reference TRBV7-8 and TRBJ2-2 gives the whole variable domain GAGVSQSPRYKVAKRGQDVALRCDPISGHVSLFWYQQALGQGPEFLTYFQNEAQLDKSGLPSDRFFAERPEGSVSTLKIQRTQQEDSAVYLCASSLPSGTTGELFFGEGSRLTVL.